This entry features one TCR beta chain sequence. The CDR3 is 18 amino acids. Reprocessing the 5' RACE reads, TCRdb reports a single entry for every CDR3 protein and omits DNA. The sample's table shows 300,000 to 500,000 distinct CDR3 sequences. This entry comes from a study of T cells expressing NK-cell markers. The specimen was blood T cells: a sorted CD56 or NKG2C T cell subset, CD4+ or CD8+ T cells, or bulk PBMC T cells (not recorded which). This sequence originates from a woman aged 50 to 65 in good health. The gene calls are TRBV12-3 or TRBV12-4 and TRBJ2-2; TCRdb indicates TRBD1, and absent DNA this call remains unverified. CDR3 amino acids: CASSSPPDSAANTGELFF.